These 30 T cell receptor beta chains came from one sample sequenced in a study of blood T cell repertoires in COVID-19. Profiling relied on immunoSEQ multiplex PCR, and the TCRdb table lists in-frame clones only, not all of them. The table has fewer than 250,000 clones, 89% seen once. Sequencing was done on a sample of peripheral blood. These receptors were taken from a man in his sixties who had recovered from COVID-19.

V usage is TRBV3-1 (or the pseudogene TRBV3-2) and J usage is TRBJ1-2, with a weak D call TRBD1 (5 bases). The V gene's germline CDR1 is LGHDT and CDR2 YNNKEL (reference sequence). With 4 bases removed from V and 4 bases from J, the gap between germline ends came to 13 bases. This CDR3 has 14 residues. CDR3 in DNA: TGTGCCAGCAGCCTCTCAGGGTTTAGCTATGGCTACACCTTC. Translation gives CASSLSGFSYGYTF.

This chain links TRBV11-3 with TRBJ2-3; D may be TRBD2 (5 bases). Germline V gene lookup returns CDR1 SGHNT and CDR2 YENEEA. The CDR3 is made up of 15 amino acids. V lost 1 base and J 6 bases, leaving 14 bases between the germline ends. The CDR3 DNA is TGTGCCAGCAGCTTAGGGGCCTTCCCGGGGGATACGCAGTATTTT. This gives the protein CASSLGAFPGDTQYF.

V usage is TRBV27 and J usage is TRBJ2-1; the match to TRBD1 covers 7 bases. The V gene end was trimmed by 4 bases and the J gene end by 7 bases; junction bases not matched to a gene: 4. This CDR3 has 13 amino acids. Germline CDR1 reads MNHEY; CDR2 reads SMNVEV (reference sequence). The CDR3 sequence is CASSWGRGNEQFF. DNA for the CDR3: TGTGCCAGCAGTTGGGGCAGGGGGAATGAGCAGTTCTTC.

The chain is built from TRBV5-1 and TRBJ1-2; 10 nucleotides line up with TRBD1. The length of the CDR3 is 15 residues. Germline CDR1 SGHRS, CDR2 YFSETQ. With V trimmed by 3 bases and J by 4 bases, 6 bases remained unmatched. CDR3 sequence: CASSSTGGRAYGYTF. For the CDR3, the DNA is TGCGCCAGCAGCTCGACAGGGGGCCGGGCCTATGGCTACACCTTC. Complete variable domain (other parts from reference TRBV5-1 and TRBJ1-2): KAGVTQTPRYLIKTRGQQVTLSCSPISGHRSVSWYQQTPGQGLQFLFEYFSETQRNKGNFPGRFSGRQFSNSRSEMNVSTLELGDSALYLCASSSTGGRAYGYTFGSGTRLTVV.

This chain uses TRBV28 with TRBJ2-3, with 7 bases fitting TRBD2. V gave up 5 bases and J gave up 0 bases; unmatched junction bases: 14. The V gene's germline CDR1 is MDHEN and CDR2 SYDVKM. The CDR3 is 18 amino acids. The CDR3: CASSRHVGKRGSTDTQYF. The CDR3 DNA is TGTGCCAGCAGTCGACATGTTGGCAAGCGGGGAAGCACAGATACGCAGTATTTT.

J is TRBJ2-4 and V is TRBV5-1; D uncertain. The CDR3 is 13 amino acids. Germline CDR1 is SGHRS and CDR2 is YFSETQ. V dropped 4 bases and J dropped 8 bases, with 13 bases sitting between them. The DNA of the CDR3 is TGCGCCAGCAGCCGGAGCATTCGGGACATTCAGTACTTC. Translating gives CASSRSIRDIQYF.

V is TRBV5-1 and J is TRBJ2-5; TRBD2 matches at 7 bases. Trimming took 5 bases from V and 5 from J; bases not matched to a gene: 9. Germline-derived CDR1 and CDR2 are SGHRS and YFSETQ. CDR3 length: 14 amino acids. The CDR3 protein is CASRTGGGYETQYF. The CDR3 DNA reads as TGCGCCAGCAGAACGGGCGGGGGTTACGAGACCCAGTACTTC.

V and J are TRBV18 and TRBJ2-7; no definite D call. Germline CDR1 and CDR2: KGHSH and LQKENI. The CDR3 loop spans 15 amino acids. The V end lost 3 bases, the J end lost 3 bases, and 15 bases lay between the germline ends. Here the CDR3 DNA reads TGTGCCAGCTCACCCTCCGTGAGGCGACTCTACGAGCAGTACTTC. It specifies CASSPSVRRLYEQYF.

The rearrangement joins TRBV11-2 to TRBJ2-5, with TRBD2 matching 13 bases. This CDR3 is built from 15 residues. CDR1 is SGHAT, CDR2 FQNNGV, per germline. The trim removed 1 base at V and 7 bases at J, leaving 3 bases unmatched. The CDR3 loop reads CASSLGLAGGGTQYF. CDR3 bases: TGTGCCAGCAGCTTAGGACTAGCGGGGGGCGGGACCCAGTACTTC.

This chain links TRBV13 with TRBJ1-1, with TRBD1 identical over 9 bases. The CDR3 contains 15 residues. The V gene end was trimmed by 2 bases and the J gene end by 2 bases; junction bases not matched to a gene: 3. In germline, CDR1 is PRHDT, CDR2 FYEKMQ (reference sequence). DNA for the CDR3: TGTGCCAGCAGCTTAAGGGACAGGGCTAACACTGAAGCTTTCTTT. It yields the protein CASSLRDRANTEAFF.

The chain is built from TRBV15 and TRBJ1-6, with D unclear. The germline V and J ends were trimmed by 3 bases and 1 base, with 22 bases remaining between them. CDR1 and CDR2 from the germline V gene are LNHNV and YYDKDF (reference sequence). The CDR3 length is 20 residues. CDR3 region: CATSSTKEPLLSSYNSPLHF. The CDR3 DNA reads as TGTGCCACCAGCAGTACAAAGGAGCCTCTTCTCAGTTCCTATAATTCACCCCTCCACTTT.

The chain couples TRBV24-1 to TRBJ2-3; D remains unclear. This CDR3 contains 14 residues. V was shortened by 4 bases and J by 2 bases, with 9 bases between the two germline ends. CDR1 and CDR2 (germline): KGHDR, SFDVKD. Written as DNA, the CDR3 is TGTGCCACCAGTGACCCCAGGATCACAGATACGCAGTATTTT. Protein sequence: CATSDPRITDTQYF.

V usage is TRBV19 and J usage is TRBJ1-2; D is uncertain. This CDR3 has 14 residues. V dropped 0 bases and J dropped 7 bases, with 12 bases sitting between them. Germline CDR1 is LNHDA and CDR2 is SQIVND (reference sequence). The CDR3 here is CASSIESRVRGYTF. DNA for the CDR3: TGTGCCAGTAGTATAGAAAGCCGGGTCCGTGGCTACACCTTC.

The rearrangement links TRBV18 to TRBJ1-1; D possibly corresponds to TRBD1 (6 bases). This CDR3 comprises 14 residues. V was clipped by 2 bases and J by 6 bases, with 13 bases between them. From germline, CDR1 is KGHSH and CDR2 LQKENI. The CDR3 bases are TGTGCCAGCTCACCAGAACAGGGTAAAGCTGAAGCTTTCTTT. It codes for CASSPEQGKAEAFF. The full variable domain, with the rest looked up from reference TRBV18 and TRBJ1-1, is NAGVMQNPRHLVRRRGQEARLRCSPMKGHSHVYWYRQLPEEGLKFMVYLQKENIIDESGMPKERFSAEFPKEGPSILRIQQVVRGDSAAYFCASSPEQGKAEAFFGQGTRLTVV.

This clone occurred a few times. The chain links TRBV18 to TRBJ1-4, with D unresolved. With 3 bases removed from V and 8 bases from J, the gap between germline ends came to 10 bases. The CDR3 is 13 amino acids. From germline, CDR1 is KGHSH and CDR2 LQKENI. The CDR3 bases are TGTGCCAGCTCACCCGACACGGTCGAAAAACTGTTTTTT. Its translation: CASSPDTVEKLFF. Using reference TRBV18 and TRBJ1-4 for the parts outside the CDR3, the full variable domain is NAGVMQNPRHLVRRRGQEARLRCSPMKGHSHVYWYRQLPEEGLKFMVYLQKENIIDESGMPKERFSAEFPKEGPSILRIQQVVRGDSAAYFCASSPDTVEKLFFGSGTQLSVL.

Here the CDR3 DNA reads TGTGCCAGCAGTGATCATCGTCGGACTTCAGTGGTGGTGCAGTACTTC. Translated, it gives CASSDHRRTSVVVQYF. The chain combines TRBV2 with TRBJ2-7; possibly TRBD2 for D (5 bases). V was cut by 3 bases and J by 9 bases, with 24 bases left in between. Germline V gene sequence: CDR1 SNHLY, CDR2 FYNNEI. CDR3 length: 16 residues.

V usage is TRBV2 and J usage is TRBJ2-7, with D unresolved. The germline gives CDR1 SNHLY, CDR2 FYNNEI. The CDR3 extends over 11 amino acids. V gave up 6 bases and J gave up 4 bases, with 7 bases separating them. The CDR3 loop is CASSLTYEQYF. DNA for the CDR3: TGTGCCAGCAGCCTGACTTACGAGCAGTACTTC.

Remarks on this clone: The sample has other DNA sequences that encode this CDR3 too. The CDR3 sequence: CASSLGGDTQYF. In DNA form, the CDR3 reads TGCGCCAGCAGCTTGGGAGGAGATACGCAGTATTTT. The chain has TRBV5-1 and TRBJ2-3, with D uncertain. CDR3 length: 12 amino acids. V dropped 0 bases and J dropped 5 bases, with 4 bases sitting between them. In germline, CDR1 is SGHRS, CDR2 YFSETQ. Full variable domain (outside the CDR3, taken from reference TRBV5-1 and TRBJ2-3): KAGVTQTPRYLIKTRGQQVTLSCSPISGHRSVSWYQQTPGQGLQFLFEYFSETQRNKGNFPGRFSGRQFSNSRSEMNVSTLELGDSALYLCASSLGGDTQYFGPGTRLTVL.

V and J are TRBV7-3 and TRBJ1-2; D is unclear. The CDR3 runs 12 residues. Germline lookup yields CDR1 SGHTA and CDR2 FQGTGA. V was pared by 0 bases and J by 8 bases, with 7 bases between. CDR3 in amino acids: CASSLTGSGYTF. Here the CDR3 DNA reads TGTGCCAGCAGCTTAACAGGGAGCGGCTACACCTTC. The whole variable domain, remainder taken from reference TRBV7-3 and TRBJ1-2, is GAGVSQTPSNKVTEKGKYVELRCDPISGHTALYWYRQSLGQGPEFLIYFQGTGAADDSGLPNDRFFAVRPEGSVSTLKIQRTERGDSAVYLCASSLTGSGYTFGSGTRLTVV.

The V call is TRBV27, the J call TRBJ1-3; weak D call: TRBD1 (6 bases). V lost 8 bases to trimming and J lost 0 bases, with 14 bases between them. The CDR3 extends over 15 amino acids. Per germline, CDR1 MNHEY and CDR2 SMNVEV (reference sequence). CDR3 residues: CASRAQGRSGNTIYF. CDR3 in DNA: TGTGCCAGCCGGGCTCAGGGGCGCTCTGGAAACACCATATATTTT.

The chain is built from TRBV4-2 and TRBJ2-3, with TRBD2 matching 13 bases. Trimming at V came to 3 bases and at J to 3 bases, leaving 12 bases not matched to a gene. The CDR3 consists of 19 residues. Germline V lookup: CDR1 LGHNA, CDR2 YNFKEQ. Here the CDR3 reads CASSQGITSGGAWTDTQYF. The CDR3 DNA sequence: TGTGCCAGCAGCCAGGGTATCACTAGCGGGGGGGCTTGGACAGATACGCAGTATTTT.

This chain connects TRBV11-2 to TRBJ1-4; unclear D gene. In germline, CDR1 is SGHAT, CDR2 FQNNGV. This CDR3 region has 15 residues. V was trimmed by 3 bases and J by 0 bases, leaving 8 bases between them. CDR3 residues: CASSFPGATNEKLFF. The CDR3 bases are TGTGCCAGCAGCTTTCCGGGTGCAACTAATGAAAAACTGTTTTTT. The full variable domain, its missing parts supplied by reference TRBV11-2 and TRBJ1-4, is EAGVAQSPRYKIIEKRQSVAFWCNPISGHATLYWYQQILGQGPKLLIQFQNNGVVDDSQLPKDRFSAERLKGVDSTLKIQPAKLEDSAVYLCASSFPGATNEKLFFGSGTQLSVL.

V usage is TRBV14 and J usage is TRBJ2-5, with 7 bases that match TRBD1. The V segment lost 4 bases and the J segment 4 bases; nucleotides outside the gene matches: 12. There are 16 residues in the CDR3. The germline V gene has CDR1 SGHDN and CDR2 FVKESK. The CDR3 reads CASSPWTGQRLETQYF. The DNA for the CDR3 is TGTGCCAGCAGCCCTTGGACAGGCCAAAGGCTAGAGACCCAGTACTTC.

This rearrangement joins TRBV6-5 to TRBJ1-2, with D possibly being TRBD1 (5 bases). The V end lost 2 bases, the J end lost 1 base, and 8 bases lay between the germline ends. This CDR3 spans 14 amino acids. Germline V CDR1 and CDR2: MNHEY, SVGAGI. CDR3 amino acids: CASSYGRVNYGYTF. CDR3 in DNA: TGTGCCAGCAGTTACGGCAGGGTTAACTATGGCTACACCTTC.

The V and J genes are TRBV5-4 and TRBJ2-3; D perhaps matches TRBD1 (6 bases). Germline V lookup: CDR1 SGHNT, CDR2 YYREEE (reference sequence). With 4 bases removed from V and 2 bases from J, the gap between germline ends came to 14 bases. The CDR3 is 15 amino acids. CDR3 bases: TGTGCCAGCAGCCACAACAGGGAAATCACAGATACGCAGTATTTT. This gives the protein CASSHNREITDTQYF.

The rearrangement links TRBV25-1 to TRBJ2-3; TRBD2 agrees at 8 bases. V gave up 6 bases and J gave up 3 bases; unmatched junction bases: 11. This CDR3 contains 16 residues. Germline V lookup: CDR1 MGHDK, CDR2 SYGVNS. The CDR3 loop is CASSSSGGGPTDTQYF. CDR3 DNA: TGTGCCAGCAGCTCTTCCGGCGGGGGGCCGACAGATACGCAGTATTTT.

V usage is TRBV18 and J usage is TRBJ1-3; D gene uncertain. The CDR3 covers 13 residues. The V end lost 2 bases, the J end lost 8 bases, and 10 bases lay between the germline ends. Germline V CDR1 and CDR2: KGHSH, LQKENI. The CDR3 protein is CASSPDSVHTIYF. The CDR3 DNA reads TGTGCCAGCTCACCAGACTCGGTGCACACCATATATTTT.

This rearrangement joins TRBV27 to TRBJ1-2; D is unresolved. From germline, CDR1 is MNHEY and CDR2 SMNVEV (reference sequence). The germline V and J ends were trimmed by 5 bases and 2 bases, with 15 bases remaining between them. CDR3 length: 15 residues. The chain's CDR3 is CASSLTAPGNYGYTF. Here the CDR3 DNA reads TGTGCCAGCAGTCTGACCGCTCCGGGAAACTATGGCTACACCTTC.

The chain recombines TRBV5-1 with TRBJ1-1; D is perhaps TRBD1 (5 bases). The CDR3 is made up of 14 amino acids. Trimming took 0 bases from V and 3 from J, leaving 9 bases between them. Per germline, CDR1 SGHRS and CDR2 YFSETQ. The CDR3: CASSLGGRDTEAFF. DNA of the CDR3: TGCGCCAGCAGCTTGGGGGGCAGAGACACTGAAGCTTTCTTT.

The chain combines TRBV9 with TRBJ1-6; D may be TRBD1 (5 bases). The ends were cut back, 0 bases at V and 4 bases at J, with 8 bases in the middle. There are 15 residues in the CDR3. From germline, CDR1 is SGDLS and CDR2 YYNGEE. This CDR3 reads CASSVGGAYNSPLHF. The CDR3 bases are TGTGCCAGCAGCGTAGGCGGGGCTTATAATTCACCCCTCCACTTT.